This TCR beta chain came from a study of OX40 agonist ivuxolimab in advanced cancers. Whole-study context: An agonistic anti-OX40 (CD134) antibody, ivuxolimab, was used to treat the patients.

The study's findings and limits: At doses 0.1 to 3.0 mg/kg, CD4+ and CD8+ clones expanded.

To note about this clone: No antigen is known for it.

Libraries were prepared by immunoSEQ multiplex PCR; TCRdb keeps only in-frame clonotypes and omits some of them. In the table there are 30,000 to 45,000 clones, 70% to 90% of which are singletons. The V gene's germline CDR1 is MNHNY and CDR2 SVGAGI (reference sequence). The CDR3 has 12 residues. The V end was cut by 6 bases, the J end by 4 bases, with 8 bases between. Autoimmune disease history or systemic immunosuppression excluded patients. This chain joins TRBV6-6 and TRBJ2-3, with D unresolved. The TCR sequence derives from an adult with an advanced solid tumor such as melanoma, head and neck, liver or kidney cancer. This specimen consisted of CD4+ or CD8+ T cells sorted from blood, obtained in a trial of the OX40 agonist ivuxolimab. CDR3 coding DNA: TGTGCCAGCAGGTCGTCCGCAGATACGCAGTATTTT. Its protein product is CASRSSADTQYF.